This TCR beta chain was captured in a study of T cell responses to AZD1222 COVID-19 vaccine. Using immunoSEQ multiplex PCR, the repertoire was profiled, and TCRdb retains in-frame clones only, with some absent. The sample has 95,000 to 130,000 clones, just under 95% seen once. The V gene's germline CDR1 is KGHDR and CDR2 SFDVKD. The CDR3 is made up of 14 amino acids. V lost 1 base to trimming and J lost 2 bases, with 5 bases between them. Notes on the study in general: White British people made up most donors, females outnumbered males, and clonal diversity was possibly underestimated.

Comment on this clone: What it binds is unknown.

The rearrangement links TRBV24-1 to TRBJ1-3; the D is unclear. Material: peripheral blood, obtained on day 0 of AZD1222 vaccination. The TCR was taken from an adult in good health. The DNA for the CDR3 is TGTGCCACCAGTGATTTTGGGGCTGGAAACACCATATATTTT. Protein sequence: CATSDFGAGNTIYF.